A few counts support the clone carrying this TCR beta chain. Its antigen is not known. As the method for making TCR beta libraries, quantitative 5'-RACE with molecular barcodes was used. One entry per CDR3 protein results from TCRdb running MiXCR on the 5' RACE reads. The sample lists 150,000 to 200,000 distinct CDR3 sequences, 13% seen once, with approximately 9.9% in the top ten. V lost 5 bases and J lost 2; bases outside the gene matches: 2. CDR3 length: 14 amino acids. From germline, CDR1 is DFQATT and CDR2 SNEGSKA (reference sequence). The data belong to a study of CD8 T cells in ankylosing spondylitis. General study findings and limits: Reports say disease-linked clones showed up significantly more in matched ankylosing spondylitis synovial fluid.

The rearrangement links TRBV20-1 to TRBJ2-7, with 14 bases identical to TRBD2. The sequencing input was blood, either unsorted or a sorted T cell fraction (not recorded which). The clonotype was recovered from a female donor with ankylosing spondylitis or in good health (not recorded which). In nucleotides, the CDR3 is TGCAGTGCTGGGGGACTAGCGGGAGCCTACGAGCAGTACTTC. This codes for CSAGGLAGAYEQYF.